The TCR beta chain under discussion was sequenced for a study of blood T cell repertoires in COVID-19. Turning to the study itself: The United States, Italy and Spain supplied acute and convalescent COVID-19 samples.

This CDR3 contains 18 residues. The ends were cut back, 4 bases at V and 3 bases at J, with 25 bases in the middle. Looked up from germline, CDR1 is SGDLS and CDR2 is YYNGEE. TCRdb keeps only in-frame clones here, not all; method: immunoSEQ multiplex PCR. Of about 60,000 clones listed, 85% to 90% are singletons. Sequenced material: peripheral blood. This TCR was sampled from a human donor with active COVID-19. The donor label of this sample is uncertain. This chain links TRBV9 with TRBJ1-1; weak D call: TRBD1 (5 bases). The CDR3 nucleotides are TGTGCCAGCAGCATCCCCCCTCTTGGTGGCAGGGTGGACACTGAAGCTTTCTTT. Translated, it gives CASSIPPLGGRVDTEAFF.